This T cell receptor (beta chain) stems from a study of T cells expressing NK-cell markers. Study outcomes and limitations: Dominance of the CD3+CD56-NKG2C+ fraction by these clonotypes also held in a handful of donors. Dominant NKG2C+ clonotypes in 6 or 7 donors made up about 1.0-7.0% of CD8+ T cells.

TCRdb reanalyzed the 5' RACE reads and collapses them to one entry per CDR3 protein, without DNA. With fewer than 550,000 distinct CDR3 sequences in the sample, the ten largest clones hold 1.4%. Points on this clonotype: Its matching antigen is unknown.

CDR1 and CDR2 from the germline V gene are SNHLY and FYNNEI. The CDR3 is made up of 14 amino acids. This sequence was found in a woman between 50 and 59 years old in good health. The chain carries TRBV2 and TRBJ1-2; lacking DNA, the TRBD1 call made by TCRdb goes unchecked. Sequenced: blood T cells: a sorted CD56 or NKG2C T cell subset, CD4+ or CD8+ T cells, or bulk PBMC T cells (not recorded which). CDR3: CASSGPFGGSGYTF.